The rows below give T cell receptor beta chains drawn from one sample of a study of blood T cell repertoires in COVID-19. TCRdb's copy holds only in-frame clones and misses some; the assay was immunoSEQ multiplex PCR. The sample lists roughly 280,000 clones; about 85% were seen once. Sample: peripheral blood. These receptors came from a man between 60 and 75 years old with acute or convalescent COVID-19. Each CDR3 is given with its conserved first and last residue. A D gene is named only where the DNA matches it firmly. Not every row has a clone size; where given, it reads once, few, many or a size class.

abundance	d_gene	j_gene	v_gene	CDR3nt	CDR3aa
NA	NA	TRBJ2-5	TRBV19	TGTGCCAGTAGTCTAGGACTTCCGGTAGAGACCCAGTACTTC	CASSLGLPVETQYF
NA	NA	TRBJ1-4	TRBV6-5	TGTGCCAGCAAGTCGACAGGCCGAAATGAAAAACTGTTTTTT	CASKSTGRNEKLFF
NA	NA	TRBJ2-5	TRBV5-1	TGCGCCAGCAGCTTCCGGGGACAAGAGACCCAGTACTTC	CASSFRGQETQYF
few	TRBD1	TRBJ2-6	TRBV18	TGTGCCAGCTCACCCGAAGGACAGGCGGGGGCCAACGTCCTGACTTTC	CASSPEGQAGANVLTF
NA	TRBD1	TRBJ1-1	TRBV18	TGTGCCAGCTCCGATTCCTCCGGGACAGGGAGGACTGAAGCTTTCTTT	CASSDSSGTGRTEAFF
NA	NA	TRBJ1-1	TRBV7-9	TGTGCCAGCAGCTTTTCGCTAGAGCTGAACACTGAAGCTTTCTTT	CASSFSLELNTEAFF
NA	TRBD1	TRBJ1-1	TRBV7-6	TGTGCCAGCAGCTCAGACAGGGTGAACACTGAAGCTTTCTTT	CASSSDRVNTEAFF
NA	NA	TRBJ1-6	TRBV3-1/TRBV3-2	TGTGCCAGCAGCCAAGTAGGAGGGCGTAATTCACCCCTCCACTTT	CASSQVGGRNSPLHF
NA	TRBD1	TRBJ2-7	TRBV7-9	TGTGCCAGCAGCGGGGACAGTACCTACGAGCAGTACTTC	CASSGDSTYEQYF
NA	NA	TRBJ2-1	TRBV11-3	TGTGCCAGCAGCTCCAGGGTGGGCTCCTACAATGAGCAGTTCTTC	CASSSRVGSYNEQFF
NA	NA	TRBJ1-6	TRBV28	TGTGCCAGCAGACGCCGGGGGTCCTATAATTCACCCCTCCACTTT	CASRRRGSYNSPLHF
NA	TRBD1	TRBJ2-5	TRBV28	TGTGCCAGCAGCCCCAGGGGGTTGGGGGAGACCCAGTACTTC	CASSPRGLGETQYF
few	NA	TRBJ1-2	TRBV5-1	TGCGCCAGCAGCTTGGCCGAGGGTACCTATGGCTACACCTTC	CASSLAEGTYGYTF
NA	NA	TRBJ2-7	TRBV19	TGTGCCAGTAGTATGGGCAGGGTATCCTACGAGCAGTACTTC	CASSMGRVSYEQYF
NA	TRBD1	TRBJ2-7	TRBV6-5	TGTGCCAGCGGAGAAACAGGGGTCTACGAGCAGTACTTC	CASGETGVYEQYF
NA	NA	TRBJ1-6	TRBV30	TGTGCCTGGAGTGTACTGGGGGGGGCGGGCATATCACCCCTCCACTTT	CAWSVLGGAGISPLHF
NA	NA	TRBJ2-3	TRBV7-2	TGTGCCAGCAGCTTAGCCGGGATCGAAGATACGCAGTATTTT	CASSLAGIEDTQYF
NA	TRBD2	TRBJ2-3	TRBV6-6	TGTGCCAGCAGTCCCCGTGGGCTAGCGGGGGGGAGCACAGATACGCAGTATTTT	CASSPRGLAGGSTDTQYF
NA	TRBD1	TRBJ1-5	TRBV27	TGTGCCAGCAGCCTGGGACAGGACAATCAGCCCCAGCATTTT	CASSLGQDNQPQHF
once	TRBD2	TRBJ2-3	TRBV27	TGTGCCAGCAGTTCACTAGCGGGGGGCGAGGTAGATACGCAGTATTTT	CASSSLAGGEVDTQYF
NA	NA	TRBJ2-3	TRBV7-2	TGTGCCAGCAGCCAAGGGTCTAGCAGTACGCAGTATTTT	CASSQGSSSTQYF
NA	NA	TRBJ1-6	TRBV5-1	TGCGCCAGCTGCCGGGGGAACTCACCCCTCCACTTT	CASCRGNSPLHF
NA	TRBD1	TRBJ1-4	TRBV2	TGTGCCAGCGCGGGACAGGGGGCAACTAATGAAAAACTGTTTTTT	CASAGQGATNEKLFF
NA	TRBD2	TRBJ2-5	TRBV4-1	TGCGCCAGCAGCCAAATCCTAGCGGCCCCTAAAGAGACCCAGTACTTC	CASSQILAAPKETQYF
NA	TRBD1	TRBJ2-7	TRBV27	TGTGCCAGCAGCCAGGGGGCGCAGTACGAGCAGTACTTC	CASSQGAQYEQYF
NA	NA	TRBJ2-2	TRBV19	TGTGCCAGTAGCCCTAGGGGGGGTTTTCGCACCGGGGAGCTGTTTTTT	CASSPRGGFRTGELFF
once	TRBD2	TRBJ2-2	TRBV7-2	TGTGCCAGCAGATACCCTCGGGCTAGCGGGAGATCCGGGGAGCTGTTTTTT	CASRYPRASGRSGELFF
few	TRBD2	TRBJ2-5	TRBV4-2	TGTGCCAGCAGCCAGGGGGGGGATAGCCAAGAGACCCAGTACTTC	CASSQGGDSQETQYF
NA	TRBD1	TRBJ2-4	TRBV27	TGTGCCAGCAGTGCTACAGGGGTGGACATTCAGTACTTC	CASSATGVDIQYF
NA	NA	TRBJ1-5	TRBV19	TGTGCCAGTAATCCGTATAGCAATCAGCCCCAGCATTTT	CASNPYSNQPQHF
once	NA	TRBJ1-6	TRBV3-1/TRBV3-2	TGTGCCAGCAGCCACCCGGGACTCCATAATTCACCCCTCCACTTT	CASSHPGLHNSPLHF
NA	NA	TRBJ2-1	TRBV9	TGTGCCAGCAGCTTGTCCCGGGGGTACAATGAGCAGTTCTTC	CASSLSRGYNEQFF
NA	NA	TRBJ2-1	TRBV11-2	TGTGCCAGCAGCTTAGAGCAGGGGGAGGTAGGCAATGAGCAGTTCTTC	CASSLEQGEVGNEQFF
NA	NA	TRBJ2-3	TRBV11-3	TGTGCCAGCAGCCCACCGGGGGATACGCAGTATTTT	CASSPPGDTQYF
NA	NA	TRBJ1-1	TRBV9	TGTGCCAGCAGCGAGCGGGGCCGCCTTGGCACTGAAGCTTTCTTT	CASSERGRLGTEAFF
NA	TRBD1	TRBJ2-7	TRBV18	TGTGCCAGCTCACTTACAGGGGGTTCCTCCTACGAGCAGTACTTC	CASSLTGGSSYEQYF
NA	TRBD1	TRBJ2-4	TRBV29-1	TGCAGCGTTTCCCACTACAGGGGATCCAAAAACATTCAGTACTTC	CSVSHYRGSKNIQYF
NA	TRBD2	TRBJ2-7	TRBV7-6	TGTGCCAGCAGCTCAACTAGCGGGGGGGCCAGGGGATACGAGCAGTACTTC	CASSSTSGGARGYEQYF
NA	TRBD1	TRBJ2-5	TRBV11-1	TGTGCCAGCAGCCCCGCGACAGGGGAAGGGGAGACCCAGTACTTC	CASSPATGEGETQYF
NA	TRBD2	TRBJ2-7	TRBV19	TGTGCCAGTAGTATACTGGCTAGCGGGAGGGCCAGCCCCTACGAGCAGTACTTC	CASSILASGRASPYEQYF
NA	TRBD1	TRBJ1-2	TRBV2	TGTGCCAGCAGTGAGGACAGGGGCTGGGGGGGCTACACCTTC	CASSEDRGWGGYTF
NA	NA	TRBJ2-7	TRBV7-2	TGTGCCAGCAGCTTTAGTCCCGTCGGGGGCTACGAGCAGTACTTC	CASSFSPVGGYEQYF
NA	NA	TRBJ1-2	TRBV7-9	TGTGCCAGCAGCCCGGGGGTTAATAGTGGCTACACCTTC	CASSPGVNSGYTF
NA	TRBD2	TRBJ2-5	TRBV3-1/TRBV3-2	TGTGCCAGCAACGGACTAGCGGGGGGACAAGAGACCCAGTACTTC	CASNGLAGGQETQYF
NA	TRBD1	TRBJ1-5	TRBV7-9	TGTGCCAGCAGCTTAGACAGGGGGGTTCAGCCCCAGCATTTT	CASSLDRGVQPQHF
NA	TRBD2	TRBJ2-7	TRBV13	TGTGCCAGCAGCTTAGTCGCGGGAGCATCCTACGAGCAGTACTTC	CASSLVAGASYEQYF